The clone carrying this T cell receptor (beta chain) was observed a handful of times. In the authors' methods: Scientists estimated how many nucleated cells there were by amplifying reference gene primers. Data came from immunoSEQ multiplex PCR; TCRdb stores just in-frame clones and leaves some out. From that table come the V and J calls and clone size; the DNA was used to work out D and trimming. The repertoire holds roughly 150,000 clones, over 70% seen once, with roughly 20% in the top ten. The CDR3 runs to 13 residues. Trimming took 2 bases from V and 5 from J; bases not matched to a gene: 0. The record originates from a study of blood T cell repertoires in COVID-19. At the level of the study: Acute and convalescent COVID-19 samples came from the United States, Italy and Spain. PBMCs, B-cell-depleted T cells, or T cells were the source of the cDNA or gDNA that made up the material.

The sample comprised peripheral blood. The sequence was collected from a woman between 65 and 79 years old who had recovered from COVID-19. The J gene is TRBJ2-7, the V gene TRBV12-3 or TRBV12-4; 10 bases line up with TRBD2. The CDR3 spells CASSLLAGDEQYF. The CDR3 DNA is TGTGCCAGCAGTTTACTAGCGGGAGACGAGCAGTACTTC.